The 11 T cell receptor beta chains presented below share a single source sample, sequenced in a study of T cell responses to AZD1222 COVID-19 vaccine. The data were produced by immunoSEQ multiplex PCR, yet TCRdb's version contains in-frame clones alone and is incomplete. The sample has about 180,000 clones; 70% to 90% are singletons. Source: peripheral blood, taken on day 0 of AZD1222 vaccination. Receptor source: an adult in good health.

This chain uses TRBV7-2 with TRBJ1-3; D might be TRBD1 (5 bases). CDR1 is SGHTA and CDR2 is FQGNSA in the germline V gene. The CDR3 spans 13 residues. V shed 6 bases and J shed 0 bases, with 6 bases lying between them. For the CDR3, the DNA is TGTGCCAGCAGTACAGGCTCTGGAAACACCATATATTTT. Translated: CASSTGSGNTIYF.

CDR3 nucleotides: TGTGCCATCAGTGAGAGTGCACGTATGTCCGGGGAGCTGTTTTTT. It specifies CAISESARMSGELFF. This chain uses TRBV10-3 with TRBJ2-2; no firm D call. The CDR3 runs to 15 residues. The germline gives CDR1 ENHRY, CDR2 SYGVKD. V lost 2 bases and J lost 6, with 13 bases in between.

The genes are TRBV28 and TRBJ1-2, with a possible D match to TRBD1 (5 bases). Between the trimmed V and J ends, which lost 3 bases and 8 bases, there was a span of 7 bases. CDR1 and CDR2 (germline): MDHEN, SYDVKM. The CDR3 totals 11 residues. CDR3 nucleotides: TGTGCCAGCAGTTTGGGGGACGGCTACACCTTC. Its protein product is CASSLGDGYTF.

V is TRBV10-3 and J is TRBJ1-1; D remains ambiguous. V lost 9 bases to trimming and J lost 1 base, with 12 bases between them. Per the germline V gene, CDR1 is ENHRY and CDR2 is SYGVKD. The CDR3 spans 13 residues. The CDR3 coding sequence is TGTGCCATTTCAAAGGAGGCGAACACTGAAGCTTTCTTT. Translated, it gives CAISKEANTEAFF.

The chain is built from TRBV18 and TRBJ1-1; D unclear. Per germline, CDR1 KGHSH and CDR2 LQKENI. V was clipped by 2 bases and J by 0 bases, with 1 base between them. The CDR3 runs 12 residues. Here the CDR3 DNA reads TGTGCCAGCTCACCAATGAACACTGAAGCTTTCTTT. Its translation: CASSPMNTEAFF.

This chain links TRBV15 with TRBJ2-7, with D possibly TRBD1 on 5 matching bases. Germline V CDR1 and CDR2: LNHNV, YYDKDF (reference sequence). The CDR3 covers 16 residues. V shed 0 bases and J shed 0 bases, with 12 bases lying between them. DNA for the CDR3: TGTGCCACCAGCAGAGATATTTGGACAAGCTCCTACGAGCAGTACTTC. Its translation is CATSRDIWTSSYEQYF.

The rearrangement uses TRBV5-5 and TRBJ2-7, with D perhaps matching TRBD1 or TRBD2 (6 bases each). The germline gives CDR1 SGHKS, CDR2 YYEKEE (reference sequence). The CDR3 extends over 13 amino acids. The V gene lost 5 bases and the J gene lost 4 bases, with 13 bases spanning the gap. The DNA of the CDR3 is TGTGCCAGCAGTCCGAGGGGGGAGTACGAGCAGTACTTC. Protein product: CASSPRGEYEQYF.

The V gene is TRBV30, the J gene TRBJ1-5, with 7 bases identical to TRBD1. The CDR3 runs 14 residues. Trimming took 0 bases from V and 6 from J; bases not matched to a gene: 5. The germline V gene has CDR1 GTSNPN and CDR2 SVGIG (reference sequence). The CDR3 is CAWSVPQGGQPQHF. CDR3 sequence (DNA): TGTGCCTGGAGTGTCCCCCAGGGGGGTCAGCCCCAGCATTTT.

The chain joins TRBV19 to TRBJ2-1; D is possibly TRBD1 (6 bases). Trimming pared 3 bases from V and 10 bases from J, leaving 19 bases between. Per the germline V gene, CDR1 is LNHDA and CDR2 is SQIVND (reference sequence). CDR3 size: 15 residues. The CDR3 region is CASSIKVGAHREQFF. For the CDR3, the DNA is TGTGCCAGTAGTATTAAGGTGGGGGCCCACAGGGAGCAGTTCTTC.

The chain carries TRBV7-9 and TRBJ1-2; 8 nucleotides line up with TRBD1. Germline lookup yields CDR1 SEHNR and CDR2 FQNEAQ (reference sequence). The CDR3 contains 16 residues. V was pared by 5 bases and J by 3 bases, with 11 bases of the junction left unmatched. The CDR3 loop reads CASSRQGTLRDYGYTF. As DNA, the CDR3 is TGTGCCAGCAGCAGACAGGGGACCCTCCGGGACTATGGCTACACCTTC.

This chain connects TRBV7-2 to TRBJ1-2; D may be TRBD1 (6 bases). Germline assignment: CDR1 SGHTA and CDR2 FQGNSA. This CDR3 contains 15 residues. V lost 4 bases and J lost 4, with 16 bases in between. The CDR3 DNA sequence: TGTGCCAGCAGCTGGGGGGGGCCCCAGGCCTATGGCTACACCTTC. This codes for CASSWGGPQAYGYTF. The whole variable domain, filled in from reference TRBV7-2 and TRBJ1-2, reads GAGVSQSPSNKVTEKGKDVELRCDPISGHTALYWYRQSLGQGLEFLIYFQGNSAPDKSGLPSDRFSAERTGGSVSTLTIQRTQQEDSAVYLCASSWGGPQAYGYTFGSGTRLTVV.